One sample yielded the 20 T cell receptor beta chains listed below, sequenced in a study of blood T cell repertoires in COVID-19. Sequencing was performed with immunoSEQ multiplex PCR; in TCRdb, only in-frame clones are kept and a portion is missing. The data contain approximately 180,000 clones, about 85% of them singletons. Material: peripheral blood. The receptors stem from a person aged 65 to 79 with COVID-19, enrolled during active disease.

The rearrangement uses TRBV4-3 and TRBJ2-2, with no clear D. Germline V gene data show CDR1 as LGHNA and CDR2 as YSLEER. The CDR3 length is 14 residues. Trimming removed 5 bases at V and 6 bases at J, with 13 bases between. The CDR3 coding sequence is TGCGCCAGCAGCATCCGGGTTCTTGCCGGGGAGCTGTTTTTT. Residues: CASSIRVLAGELFF.

This clone appeared a single time. This chain uses TRBV4-3 with TRBJ2-1; 9 bases agree with TRBD2. This CDR3 is built from 15 residues. The V and J ends lost 1 base and 3 bases, in that order; junction bases with no gene match: 1. In germline, CDR1 is LGHNA, CDR2 YSLEER. CDR3 sequence (DNA): TGCGCCAGCAGCCAAGCTAGCGGGAACTACAATGAGCAGTTCTTC. It translates to CASSQASGNYNEQFF.

The chain couples TRBV5-1 to TRBJ1-4, with TRBD1 matching 8 bases. With V trimmed by 0 bases and J by 5 bases, 3 bases remained unmatched. The CDR3 contains 15 residues. CDR1 and CDR2 (germline): SGHRS, YFSETQ. The DNA of the CDR3 is TGCGCCAGCAGCTTGGGGGGGACAGGAAATGAAAAACTGTTTTTT. Amino acids: CASSLGGTGNEKLFF.

The chain has TRBV30 and TRBJ1-1; TRBD1 is a possible D gene (5 bases). Trimming removed 5 bases at V and 2 bases at J, with 12 bases between. Germline V gene lookup returns CDR1 GTSNPN and CDR2 SVGIG (reference sequence). This CDR3 comprises 13 residues. CDR3 protein: CAWSTDLNTEAFF. The CDR3 DNA follows: TGTGCCTGGTCGACAGACTTAAACACTGAAGCTTTCTTT.

This clone was detected only a few times. The V and J genes are TRBV5-5 and TRBJ2-7; D remains unclear. Germline assignment: CDR1 SGHKS and CDR2 YYEKEE (reference sequence). This CDR3 has 13 amino acids. The germline V and J ends were trimmed by 2 bases and 4 bases, with 10 bases remaining between them. The chain's CDR3 is CASSLSEVYEQYF. CDR3 DNA: TGTGCCAGCAGCTTAAGCGAAGTTTACGAGCAGTACTTC.

J is TRBJ2-1 and V is TRBV11-2; 9 bases are a match to TRBD2. Germline-derived CDR1 and CDR2 are SGHAT and FQNNGV. V lost 2 bases and J lost 9; bases outside the gene matches: 11. The CDR3 extends over 16 amino acids. CDR3 in DNA: TGTGCCAGCAGCTTACATTATAGCGGGAGAAGGGGTGAGCAGTTCTTC. Translation: CASSLHYSGRRGEQFF.

The chain has TRBV7-9 and TRBJ1-1, with D hard to call. CDR1 SEHNR and CDR2 FQNEAQ come from the germline V gene (reference sequence). This CDR3 is built from 12 residues. Trimming removed 2 bases at V and 8 bases at J, with 9 bases between. This CDR3 is CASSLFGREAFF. The CDR3 DNA reads TGTGCCAGCAGCTTATTTGGCAGGGAAGCTTTCTTT.

V gene TRBV18 combines with J gene TRBJ1-5; possibly TRBD1 for D (6 bases). The CDR3 has 16 residues. Trimming shortened V by 6 bases and J by 0 bases, and 15 bases separated the two germline ends. Germline CDR1 reads KGHSH; CDR2 reads LQKENI. The chain's CDR3 is CASSPQGQISNQPQHF. Written as DNA, the CDR3 is TGTGCCAGCTCGCCTCAGGGACAAATTAGCAATCAGCCCCAGCATTTT.

The chain employs TRBV6-2 or TRBV6-3 and TRBJ1-1; no clear D gene. V lost 2 bases to trimming and J lost 7 bases, with 11 bases between them. Germline CDR1 MNHEY, CDR2 SVGEGT. CDR3 length: 13 residues. DNA of the CDR3: TGTGCCAGCAGTTACAGGCTTCGGGGTGAAGCTTTCTTT. Its protein product is CASSYRLRGEAFF.

The chain carries TRBV7-8 and TRBJ2-2; D not certain. The V gene's germline CDR1 is SGHVS and CDR2 FQNEAQ. V lost 8 bases and J lost 5, with 12 bases in between. The CDR3 is 13 amino acids. The CDR3 region has the DNA TGTGCCAGCGCTCAGAGGTGGACCGGGGAGCTGTTTTTT. As protein: CASAQRWTGELFF.

The gene calls are TRBV6-8 and TRBJ1-5; D is perhaps TRBD1 (5 bases). CDR3 length equals 16 residues. CDR1 is MNHGY and CDR2 is SAAAGT in the germline V gene. The V and J ends lost 0 bases and 7 bases respectively, with 16 bases between them. In nucleotides, the CDR3 is TGTGCCAGCAGTTACTCTGGTAAGGGTGGGGGGCAGCCCCAGCATTTT. This encodes CASSYSGKGGGQPQHF.

Here the CDR3 DNA reads TGTGCCATCAGTGGGGGAGGGACGCATCAGCCCCAGCATTTT. It codes for CAISGGGTHQPQHF. The V call is TRBV10-3, the J call TRBJ1-5; D is possibly TRBD1 (5 bases). Germline values: CDR1 ENHRY, CDR2 SYGVKD. The V end was cut by 4 bases, the J end by 5 bases, with 12 bases between. This CDR3 is built from 14 residues.

J is TRBJ1-5 and V is TRBV6-6; D is unclear. Trimming shortened V by 2 bases and J by 5 bases, and 16 bases separated the two germline ends. Germline V gene data show CDR1 as MNHNY and CDR2 as SVGAGI (reference sequence). This CDR3 comprises 16 residues. The CDR3 reads CASSYPESVDYQPQHF. The CDR3 DNA sequence: TGTGCCAGCAGTTACCCTGAATCCGTTGACTATCAGCCCCAGCATTTT.

The gene calls are TRBV18 and TRBJ1-4; maybe TRBD1 (6 bases). Trimming left V 2 bases short and J 7 bases short, with 14 bases between. The length of the CDR3 is 15 residues. CDR1 is KGHSH, CDR2 LQKENI, per germline. The CDR3 protein is CASSPKTGASEKLFF. CDR3 DNA: TGTGCCAGCTCACCAAAGACAGGTGCAAGTGAAAAACTGTTTTTT.

The chain employs TRBV28 and TRBJ2-7; 10 bases match TRBD2. CDR3 length equals 13 residues. V dropped 6 bases and J dropped 13; count of bases not matched to a gene: 12. Germline lookup yields CDR1 MDHEN and CDR2 SYDVKM. The CDR3 DNA follows: TGTGCCAGCAGCACGGGCCCTAGCGGGAGAAGATACTTC. Amino acids: CASSTGPSGRRYF.

V usage is TRBV7-9 and J usage is TRBJ2-2; D unclear. Trimming pared 1 base from V and 8 bases from J, leaving 2 bases between. Germline V gene data show CDR1 as SEHNR and CDR2 as FQNEAQ (reference sequence). This CDR3 has 11 residues. CDR3 region: CASSLVGELFF. The CDR3 nucleotides are TGTGCCAGCAGCTTAGTAGGGGAGCTGTTTTTT.

V usage is TRBV7-8 and J usage is TRBJ2-7; 12 positions agree with TRBD2. CDR1 and CDR2 (germline): SGHVS, FQNEAQ. The length of the CDR3 is 18 residues. With V trimmed by 0 bases and J by 3 bases, 9 bases remained unmatched. The DNA of the CDR3 is TGTGCCAGCAGCTTAGCTCTAGCGGGGGGGCAATTCATCTACGAGCAGTACTTC. It translates to CASSLALAGGQFIYEQYF.

The chain uses TRBV6-2 or TRBV6-3 and TRBJ2-1; 14 positions agree with TRBD2. Germline V gives CDR1 MNHEY, CDR2 SVGEGT. Trimming cost V 4 bases and J 2 bases; bases outside gene matches: 7. The CDR3 consists of 18 residues. The CDR3 DNA reads as TGTGCCAGCAGTTTCTCGACTAGCGGGAGGGCCGCCTACAATGAGCAGTTCTTC. Protein sequence: CASSFSTSGRAAYNEQFF.

This clone occurred once. The chain recombines TRBV7-2 with TRBJ2-1; D unclear. CDR1 is SGHTA, CDR2 FQGNSA, per germline. The CDR3 contains 14 residues. Trimming took 1 base from V and 3 from J, leaving 7 bases between them. In DNA, the CDR3 is TGTGCCAGCAGCTTAGGACTGAACTACAATGAGCAGTTCTTC. Translated: CASSLGLNYNEQFF.

The chain combines TRBV19 with TRBJ1-5; weak D call: TRBD1 (6 bases). V gave up 3 bases and J gave up 4 bases, with 16 bases separating them. The germline gives CDR1 LNHDA, CDR2 SQIVND (reference sequence). The CDR3 length is 16 residues. CDR3 residues: CASSMWKGVGNQPQHF. DNA for the CDR3: TGTGCCAGTAGTATGTGGAAGGGGGTCGGGAATCAGCCCCAGCATTTT. Filled out from reference TRBV19 and TRBJ1-5, the complete variable domain reads DGGITQSPKYLFRKEGQNVTLSCEQNLNHDAMYWYRQDPGQGLRLIYYSQIVNDFQKGDIAEGYSVSREKKESFPLTVTSAQKNPTAFYLCASSMWKGVGNQPQHFGDGTRLSIL.